The rows below give T cell receptor beta chains drawn from one sample of a study of vaccination and CD4 T cells after COVID-19. No cognate antigen is known for these TCRs. In TCRdb, the PCR reads were re-called with MiXCR into one record per CDR3 protein. Of 10,000 to 11,000 distinct CDR3 sequences listed, 20% to 25% were seen once; the top ten hold approximately 24%. Here the sequenced sample was CD4+ T cells from blood, cultured in vitro, taken before SARS-CoV-2 vaccination. Receptors were obtained from a human donor who received a COVID-19 vaccine. Both conserved end residues are part of each CDR3. Fields, in order: V gene, J gene, clone size, CDR3 protein. Clone size is not always given. Where it is, it says once, few, many or a class for expanded clones.

v_call: TRBV12-3/TRBV12-4; j_call: TRBJ1-1; clone_size: .; cdr3_aa: CASSPTGSGTEAFF
v_call: TRBV6-1; j_call: TRBJ1-2; clone_size: medium-sized; cdr3_aa: CASSEYPDRDGYTF
v_call: TRBV5-4; j_call: TRBJ2-6; clone_size: .; cdr3_aa: CASNQGSNRVFSGANVLTF
v_call: TRBV27; j_call: TRBJ1-6; clone_size: few; cdr3_aa: CASSLRPRDTHNSPLHF
v_call: TRBV3-1; j_call: TRBJ1-5; clone_size: .; cdr3_aa: CASSPQPLQGLGNQPQHF
v_call: TRBV6-1; j_call: TRBJ2-2; clone_size: medium-sized; cdr3_aa: CASSARGRIGGELFF
v_call: TRBV19; j_call: TRBJ2-3; clone_size: .; cdr3_aa: CASSIVAGATDTQYF
v_call: TRBV7-2; j_call: TRBJ1-2; clone_size: .; cdr3_aa: CASSLKIGYTF
v_call: TRBV4-2; j_call: TRBJ2-5; clone_size: few; cdr3_aa: CASSQNTGTQETQYF
v_call: TRBV20-1; j_call: TRBJ2-7; clone_size: few; cdr3_aa: CSARAGTSVYEQYF
v_call: TRBV7-7; j_call: TRBJ1-3; clone_size: few; cdr3_aa: CASSPTVGADPNSGNTIYF
v_call: TRBV23-1; j_call: TRBJ1-2; clone_size: .; cdr3_aa: CASSQALTGVQNGYTF
v_call: TRBV2; j_call: TRBJ2-1; clone_size: .; cdr3_aa: CASGGDSSNEQFF
v_call: TRBV6-2/TRBV6-3; j_call: TRBJ2-7; clone_size: few; cdr3_aa: CASSYADNSYEQYF
v_call: TRBV5-8; j_call: TRBJ1-5; clone_size: .; cdr3_aa: CASSSSAQPQHF
v_call: TRBV20-1; j_call: TRBJ2-7; clone_size: few; cdr3_aa: CSATGDRGGGAYEQYF
v_call: TRBV12-3/TRBV12-4; j_call: TRBJ1-2; clone_size: .; cdr3_aa: CASSLAGSGGYTF
v_call: TRBV3-1; j_call: TRBJ1-2; clone_size: .; cdr3_aa: CASSQDGARGEGYTF
v_call: TRBV7-8; j_call: TRBJ1-4; clone_size: .; cdr3_aa: CASSYRTGQDNEKLFF
v_call: TRBV18; j_call: TRBJ2-7; clone_size: .; cdr3_aa: CASSPDNRYEQYF
v_call: TRBV5-1; j_call: TRBJ2-2; clone_size: .; cdr3_aa: CASSWGQNTGELFF
v_call: TRBV19; j_call: TRBJ1-3; clone_size: few; cdr3_aa: CASSPWGQGPSGNTIYF